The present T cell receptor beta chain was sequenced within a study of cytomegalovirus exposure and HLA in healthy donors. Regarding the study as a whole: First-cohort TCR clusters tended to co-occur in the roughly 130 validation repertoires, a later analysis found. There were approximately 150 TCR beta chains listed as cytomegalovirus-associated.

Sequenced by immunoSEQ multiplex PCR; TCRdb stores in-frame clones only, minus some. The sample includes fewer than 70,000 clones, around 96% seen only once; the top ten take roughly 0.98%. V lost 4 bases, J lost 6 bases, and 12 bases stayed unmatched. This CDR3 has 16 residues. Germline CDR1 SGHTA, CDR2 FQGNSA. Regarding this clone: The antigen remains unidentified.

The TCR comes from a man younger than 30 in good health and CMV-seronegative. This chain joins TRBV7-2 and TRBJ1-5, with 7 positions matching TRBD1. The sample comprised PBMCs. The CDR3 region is CASSSYAGGSGQPQHF. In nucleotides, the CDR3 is TGTGCCAGCAGCTCCTACGCAGGGGGTTCGGGTCAGCCCCAGCATTTT.